The 24 T cell receptor beta chains listed next were all sequenced from one sample in a study of T cells after yellow fever vaccination. TCRdb fed the 5' RACE reads into MiXCR, producing one record per CDR3 protein. The repertoire holds 180,000 or so distinct CDR3 sequences, with approximately 9.9% as singletons. This material consisted of CD8+ T cells sorted from PBMCs, taken 15 days after the yellow fever booster vaccination. Receptors originate from a man between 18 and 29 years old who received the YFV17D yellow fever vaccine.

This clonotype was detected only a few times. This chain links TRBV15 with TRBJ2-7, with D possibly TRBD2 on 6 matching bases. V gave up 0 bases and J gave up 7 bases, with 7 bases separating them. The CDR3 runs 12 residues. Germline assignment: CDR1 LNHNV and CDR2 YYDKDF (reference sequence). This CDR3 is CATSRDAGEQYF. CDR3 in DNA: TGTGCCACCAGCAGAGATGCGGGGGAGCAGTACTTC.

This clonotype has only a few counts. The gene calls are TRBV25-1 and TRBJ1-5; D ambiguous. The CDR3 has 13 residues. Germline CDR1 MGHDK, CDR2 SYGVNS. The germline V and J ends were trimmed by 7 bases and 7 bases, with 14 bases remaining between them. The DNA of the CDR3 is TGTGCCAGCACCCCGTGGTTTACCCAGCCCCAGCATTTT. Its translation is CASTPWFTQPQHF.

This clonotype was detected a few times. The chain recombines TRBV29-1 with TRBJ2-1; perhaps TRBD1 as D (7 bases). Germline V lookup: CDR1 SQVTM, CDR2 ANQGSEA. This CDR3 is built from 16 residues. V lost 3 bases and J lost 0, with 15 bases in between. The CDR3 loop reads CSVDSTEGASYNEQFF. CDR3 nucleotides: TGCAGCGTTGATAGTACGGAGGGGGCCTCCTACAATGAGCAGTTCTTC.

This clonotype was counted between two and nine times. This chain uses TRBV4-1 with TRBJ2-7; possible D gene TRBD2, 6 bases. From germline, CDR1 is MGHRA and CDR2 YSYEKL. The CDR3 has 12 amino acids. V was clipped by 2 bases and J by 7 bases, with 9 bases between them. CDR3 region: CASSQLGGEQYF. CDR3 DNA sequence: TGCGCCAGCAGCCAACTCGGGGGTGAGCAGTACTTC.

The chain combines TRBV6-6 with TRBJ1-6, with TRBD1 matching 7 bases. The CDR3 runs 12 residues. V dropped 6 bases and J dropped 11; count of bases not matched to a gene: 4. The germline V gene encodes CDR1 MNHNY and CDR2 SVGAGI (reference sequence). The CDR3 region is CASRGRGTPLHF. The CDR3 DNA reads TGTGCCAGCAGGGGCAGGGGGACACCCCTCCACTTT.

The chain uses TRBV5-5 and TRBJ1-2; D is perhaps TRBD1 (5 bases). Germline CDR1 SGHKS, CDR2 YYEKEE (reference sequence). This CDR3 region has 15 residues. Trimming removed 3 bases at V and 0 bases at J, with 12 bases between. CDR3 sequence reads: CASSWGTGTNYGYTF. The CDR3 region has the DNA TGTGCCAGCAGCTGGGGGACTGGAACTAACTATGGCTACACCTTC.

The chain carries TRBV29-1 and TRBJ2-2, with TRBD2 matching 10 bases. The CDR3 sequence is 14 residues long. Germline trimming cut 3 bases from V and 6 bases from J; bases unmatched to any gene: 4. Germline-derived CDR1 and CDR2 are SQVTM and ANQGSEA. For the CDR3, the DNA is TGCAGCGTTGAGAGCGGGGGGGCAGCCGGGGAGCTGTTTTTT. It yields the protein CSVESGGAAGELFF.

This clonotype was picked up a small number of times. The chain is built from TRBV6-6 and TRBJ1-1, with unresolved D. The CDR3 spans 14 residues. V gave up 6 bases and J gave up 2 bases, with 13 bases separating them. In germline, CDR1 is MNHNY, CDR2 SVGAGI (reference sequence). CDR3 nucleotide sequence: TGTGCCAGCAGCCCCAAGGGCACAAACACTGAAGCTTTCTTT. Translated, it gives CASSPKGTNTEAFF.

The CDR3 loop reads CASSLSIWDGGGIEDTEAFF. The CDR3 DNA follows: TGTGCCAGCAGCCTATCAATATGGGACGGAGGAGGTATTGAGGACACTGAAGCTTTCTTT. The chain recombines TRBV5-7 with TRBJ1-1; D may be TRBD1 (5 bases). TRBV5-7 is reported as an ORF; its role is uncertain. The CDR3 length is 20 residues. The V gene lost 4 bases and the J gene lost 3 bases, with 31 bases spanning the gap.

This clonotype was seen repeatedly, ten times or more. This rearrangement joins TRBV4-3 to TRBJ2-2; 8 bases align to TRBD1. CDR3 length equals 15 residues. V was clipped by 4 bases and J by 1 base; unmatched bases: 2. The germline V gene has CDR1 LGHNA and CDR2 YSLEER. The CDR3 spells CASSPGTGNTGELFF. The CDR3 DNA follows: TGCGCCAGCAGCCCGGGGACAGGGAACACCGGGGAGCTGTTTTTT.

This clonotype showed up many times. V is TRBV12-3 or TRBV12-4 and J is TRBJ2-2; D may correspond to TRBD1 or TRBD2 (5 bases each). Deletions cut 6 bases from V and 2 bases from J, with 19 bases between. The CDR3 runs 17 residues. CDR3 coding DNA: TGTGCCAGCAGCCCGACTGGATTCCGGGGCAACACCGGGGAGCTGTTTTTT. This encodes CASSPTGFRGNTGELFF.

This clonotype has more than one count but fewer than ten. The gene calls are TRBV10-3 and TRBJ2-3; the D call may be TRBD1 or TRBD2 (5 bases each). From germline, CDR1 is ENHRY and CDR2 SYGVKD. The V gene lost 0 bases and the J gene lost 4 bases, with 20 bases spanning the gap. The CDR3 covers 18 residues. The CDR3 protein is CAISESPGTRVVPDTQYF. Written as DNA, the CDR3 is TGTGCCATCAGTGAGTCCCCCGGGACCCGCGTGGTCCCAGATACGCAGTATTTT.

This clonotype was picked up many times. The gene calls are TRBV4-1 and TRBJ1-1; possibly TRBD1 for D (6 bases). CDR1 and CDR2 from the germline V gene are MGHRA and YSYEKL. The CDR3 consists of 16 residues. The V end lost 3 bases, the J end lost 4 bases, and 18 bases lay between the germline ends. CDR3 bases: TGCGCCAGCAGCCATCCACTAGGGGGTAGAAGCACTGAAGCTTTCTTT. Its protein is CASSHPLGGRSTEAFF.

This rearrangement joins TRBV5-1 to TRBJ2-2; 7 nucleotides match TRBD1. The CDR3 runs to 15 residues. CDR1 and CDR2 (germline): SGHRS, YFSETQ. V shed 5 bases and J 0 bases; nucleotides not matched to a gene: 4. The CDR3 DNA is TGCGCCAGCAGACCGGGACAGACGAACACCGGGGAGCTGTTTTTT. Protein sequence: CASRPGQTNTGELFF. Full variable domain (missing parts from reference TRBV5-1 and TRBJ2-2): KAGVTQTPRYLIKTRGQQVTLSCSPISGHRSVSWYQQTPGQGLQFLFEYFSETQRNKGNFPGRFSGRQFSNSRSEMNVSTLELGDSALYLCASRPGQTNTGELFFGEGSRLTVL.

This clonotype occurred a few times. This chain joins TRBV7-9 and TRBJ2-2; no firm D call. The ends were cut back, 5 bases at V and 8 bases at J, with 18 bases in the middle. The CDR3 sequence is 15 residues long. CDR1 and CDR2 from the germline V gene are SEHNR and FQNEAQ (reference sequence). The DNA for the CDR3 is TGTGCCAGCAGCCAATCGTCCCCCCAAGAAGGGGAGCTGTTTTTT. This codes for CASSQSSPQEGELFF.

V is TRBV4-2 and J is TRBJ1-4; D remains ambiguous. CDR3 size: 17 residues. Deletions cut 0 bases from V and 0 bases from J, with 11 bases between. Per germline, CDR1 LGHNA and CDR2 YNFKEQ. The CDR3 bases are TGTGCCAGCAGCCAAGATACAGCCTGGGCAACTAATGAAAAACTGTTTTTT. Protein sequence: CASSQDTAWATNEKLFF.

The chain recombines TRBV7-8 with TRBJ1-1; 12 bases align to TRBD1. This CDR3 has 17 amino acids. CDR1 is SGHVS and CDR2 is FQNEAQ in the germline V gene. Trimming cost V 4 bases and J 4 bases; bases outside gene matches: 10. For the CDR3, the DNA is TGTGCCAGCAGCTCCTCCCGGGACAGGGGGCAAAGCACTGAAGCTTTCTTT. It is translated as CASSSSRDRGQSTEAFF.

This clonotype turned up a few times. The rearrangement joins TRBV29-1 to TRBJ1-2; D is perhaps TRBD1 (6 bases). The germline V gene has CDR1 SQVTM and CDR2 ANQGSEA. V was pared by 7 bases and J by 6 bases, with 18 bases between. The CDR3 loop spans 13 amino acids. CDR3 sequence reads: CSGRPTDRNGYTF. For the CDR3, the DNA is TGCAGCGGCCGCCCCACGGACAGAAATGGCTACACCTTC.

This chain links TRBV9 with TRBJ2-7; 7 nucleotides match TRBD2. CDR3 length equals 14 residues. The J segment lost 3 bases and the V segment lost 0 bases, leaving 3 bases of the junction unmatched. Germline V gene sequence: CDR1 SGDLS, CDR2 YYNGEE. The CDR3 loop reads CASSVGGGLYEQYF. The CDR3 DNA sequence: TGTGCCAGCAGCGTAGGGGGGGGACTCTACGAGCAGTACTTC.

This clonotype was seen a handful of times. The gene calls are TRBV7-9 and TRBJ1-1; D is possibly TRBD1 (5 bases). Germline CDR1 is SEHNR and CDR2 is FQNEAQ (reference sequence). The V gene lost 5 bases and the J gene lost 2 bases, with 15 bases spanning the gap. The CDR3 loop spans 15 amino acids. CDR3 residues: CASSAGWGDNTEAFF. Here the CDR3 DNA reads TGTGCCAGCAGCGCGGGGTGGGGCGACAACACTGAAGCTTTCTTT.

The genes are TRBV15 and TRBJ1-2; D not resolved. V was trimmed by 0 bases and J by 0 bases, leaving 11 bases between them. Germline loops: CDR1 LNHNV, CDR2 YYDKDF (reference sequence). The CDR3 sequence is 16 residues long. The CDR3 DNA sequence: TGTGCCACCAGCAGAGATCGGGCCAGTACTAACTATGGCTACACCTTC. It yields the protein CATSRDRASTNYGYTF.

This clonotype was seen repeatedly, ten times or more. This chain connects TRBV5-1 to TRBJ1-1, with 10 nucleotides matching TRBD1. Germline V gene data show CDR1 as SGHRS and CDR2 as YFSETQ. This CDR3 contains 16 residues. V trimming: 2 bases; J trimming: 1 base; junction bases outside the gene matches: 5. The DNA of the CDR3 is TGCGCCAGCAGCTTAAGACAGGGGGCCCGGAACACTGAAGCTTTCTTT. It translates to CASSLRQGARNTEAFF.

There are many counts of this clonotype. The CDR3 sequence: CASSYDGPLDEQFF. The CDR3 nucleotides are TGTGCCAGCAGTTACGACGGTCCCCTAGATGAGCAGTTCTTC. The chain carries TRBV6-2 or TRBV6-3 and TRBJ2-1; D is uncertain. V lost 2 bases and J 8 bases, leaving 13 bases between the germline ends. Germline CDR1 is MNHEY and CDR2 is SVGEGT. The CDR3 is 14 residues long.

As for this clonotype: One junction end disagrees with the germline gene, perhaps due to a read error. The chain has TRBV12-3 or TRBV12-4 and TRBJ2-6; D possibly corresponds to TRBD1 (5 bases). The CDR3 runs to 13 residues. CDR3 sequence reads: CASSLGGAYVLTF. The CDR3 DNA sequence: TGTGCCAGCAGTTTGGGTGGGGCCTACGTCCTGACTTTC.